A selection of T cell receptor beta chains follows, all from one sample in a study of cytomegalovirus exposure and HLA in healthy donors. The table came from immunoSEQ multiplex PCR; TCRdb's copy has only in-frame clones and leaves some out. The profile shows about 120,000 clones, over 65% of them singletons. The sequencing input was PBMCs. These receptors all stem from a woman aged 40 to 55 in good health and CMV-seropositive. The CDR3 runs from the conserved cysteine through the conserved F or W. The D gene is left open where the match is weak. Only part of the rows carry a size: once, few, many, or a class if the clone is expanded.

V,size,D,J,CDR3,DNA
TRBV29-1,-,TRBD1,TRBJ1-1,CSALGDSTEAFF,TGCAGCGCACTAGGGGACAGCACTGAAGCTTTCTTT
TRBV7-8,few,TRBD1,TRBJ1-1,CASSFHRGLRAFF,TGTGCCAGCAGCTTCCACAGGGGATTGAGGGCTTTCTTT
TRBV19,-,-,TRBJ2-5,CASRSRETQETQYF,TGTGCCAGTAGATCCCGGGAGACTCAAGAGACCCAGTACTTC
TRBV30,-,-,TRBJ1-2,CARFSGIYGYTF,TGTGCCCGTTTTTCAGGGATCTATGGCTACACCTTC
TRBV28,few,-,TRBJ1-3,CASSITGIQGPTGNTIYF,TGTGCCAGCAGTATAACAGGGATCCAGGGTCCGACTGGAAACACCATATATTTT
TRBV5-4,few,TRBD1,TRBJ2-7,CASSQGPGTGGYYEQYF,TGCGCCAGCAGCCAGGGCCCCGGGACAGGGGGATACTACGAGCAGTACTTC
TRBV11-3,-,TRBD1,TRBJ2-1,CASSSRDRGSYNEQFF,TGTGCCAGCAGCAGCCGGGACAGGGGGTCCTACAATGAGCAGTTCTTC
TRBV6-1,-,TRBD1,TRBJ2-7,CASSPTGGQYF,TGTGCCAGCAGCCCCACAGGGGGTCAGTACTTC
TRBV5-1,once,TRBD1,TRBJ1-6,CASSSSQGPNSPLHF,TGCGCCAGCAGCTCCTCACAGGGGCCTAATTCACCCCTCCACTTT
TRBV6-1,-,TRBD1,TRBJ2-7,CAIGTGSYEQYF,TGTGCCATCGGGACAGGGTCCTACGAGCAGTACTTC
TRBV6-6,few,TRBD1,TRBJ1-5,CASSYSTGSSNQPQHF,TGTGCCAGCAGTTACTCGACAGGGTCGAGCAATCAGCCCCAGCATTTT
TRBV6-5,-,-,TRBJ2-7,CASSDQGGTFQYF,TGTGCCAGCAGTGACCAGGGGGGTACCTTTCAGTACTTC
TRBV13,-,TRBD1,TRBJ1-4,CASSLVGDRGDEKLFF,TGTGCCAGCAGCTTAGTAGGGGACAGGGGTGATGAAAAACTGTTTTTT
TRBV7-3,-,-,TRBJ2-3,CASSRTSTDTQYF,TGTGCCAGCAGCCGGACTAGCACAGATACGCAGTATTTT
TRBV10-3,-,TRBD1,TRBJ1-1,CAITGTAMNTEAFF,TGTGCCATCACCGGGACAGCAATGAACACTGAAGCTTTCTTT
TRBV6-1,-,-,TRBJ2-7,CASSSRGTAYEQYF,TGTGCCAGCTCGAGTCGGGGGACCGCCTACGAGCAGTACTTC
TRBV25-1,-,-,TRBJ2-1,CASSERQTGVRNEQFF,TGTGCCAGCAGTGAACGTCAGACTGGTGTCCGCAATGAGCAGTTCTTC